The T cell receptor beta chain under discussion was sequenced for a study of blood T cell repertoires in COVID-19. At the level of the study: In each case, the material was cDNA or gDNA derived from T cells, B-cell-depleted T cells, or PBMCs.

Original analysis: Quantification of nucleated cells was approximated via reference gene primer amplification. The assay was immunoSEQ multiplex PCR, and TCRdb's table has in-frame clones only and misses some. The V and J calls and clone size were taken over from that table, and D and trimming were inferred from the DNA. The sample consists of 95,000 to 150,000 clones, 88% of them appearing once. This clonotype was sampled from a woman aged 50 to 60 with active or convalescent COVID-19. Material for sequencing was peripheral blood.

The CDR3 region is CATTHAGGPREQYF. Here the CDR3 DNA reads TGTGCCACCACCCATGCGGGAGGGCCGAGGGAGCAGTACTTC. The chain links TRBV10-3 to TRBJ2-7; TRBD2 aligns across 9 bases. V gave up 10 bases and J gave up 7 bases; unmatched junction bases: 14. The CDR3 has 14 amino acids. The germline CDR1 and CDR2 sequences are ENHRY and SYGVKD.